The sequence of this T cell receptor beta chain was determined in a study of cytomegalovirus exposure and HLA in healthy donors (dated by TCRdb to 2016 to 2017). Some background on the complete study: According to an earlier analysis of 587 of the donors, 150 million to 200 million T cells yielded 90 million to 130 million unique TCR beta sequences and around 280 Gb of sequence data. Approximately 300 gigabases of sequencing data and approximately 92 million unique TCR sequences made up an early release that covered several hundred HLA-typed donors. The genetic ancestry cluster associated with self-reported Caucasian donors included around four fifths of the 398 genotyped donors. The study aimed to test whether signatures of past pathogen exposure could be identified by cataloging public T cell receptors. The study used immunosequencing to profile the T cell repertoires of more than 650 subjects and linked those repertoires to cytomegalovirus serostatus. In addition to the first cohort of approximately 670 subjects, a separate validation cohort of 130 or so different subjects was used. High-throughput TCR immunosequencing, statistical association of individual TCRs with disease status, and machine learning were combined to predict cytomegalovirus infection status. A later analysis re-examined previously published TCR beta repertoires from just over 650 donors and added high-resolution HLA genotyping to investigate patterns of TCR occurrence. In the later analysis, no new phenotypic data were used to find candidate immune exposures; instead, reliance was placed on TCR beta sequences and their occurrence across donors. An earlier analysis of 587 of the donors used high-throughput TCR beta sequencing to judge whether each TCR beta V gene segment behaved as functional or pseudogenic. Donor age, sex, ethnicity and CMV serostatus were compiled together with the repertoire data. Genome-wide SNP genotypes for about 60% of the 666 donors were used in a later genetic analysis, which treated that subset as a discovery cohort. All discovery cohort repertoires had been generated using a single sequencing platform. HLA typing included class I and class II loci at four-digit resolution. Typing coverage varied by locus: roughly 620-640 donors for A, B, C, DRB1 and DQB1; more than 500 for DQA1; around 570 for DPA1; approximately 470 for DPB1. Because of strong linkage in the cohort, five DR-DQ haplotypes were treated as single units for association and clustering. Across approximately 420 genotyped donors of the cohort, an average of about 240,000 unique TCR beta nucleotide sequences per donor were sequenced, and approximately 17% of those sequences were non-productive.

Study-level results and caveats: At a false discovery rate of 0.05, a later analysis linked around 17,000 TCR beta sequences to specific HLA alleles. V-gene and J-gene trimming of TCR beta chains was associated with a missense DCLRE1C variant in a later genetic analysis, and the association was replicated in an independent cohort. The authors suggested that the approach could potentially be extended to other disease states and immunological phenotypes. A later analysis found that HLA-associated TCR beta chains were more clonally expanded and had lower generation probabilities than equally common non-associated chains. Immune exposure information for the cohort was limited to CMV serostatus. In this cohort, only TCR beta chains were sequenced, and detectable features were limited by the absence of alpha or paired-chain data. While some public TCRs were present in many individuals, most TCR sequences turned up only very rarely across donors. Because HLA typing was missing for some donors at each locus, association tests included only the typed subset. According to a later analysis, most CMV-associated TCR beta chains appeared to be HLA-restricted, and the HLA associations seemed to be driven largely by CMV exposure. Sequencing depth was assumed to be roughly uniform across donors in the presence/absence analyses, though that assumption may not hold. The classifier was reported to diagnose cytomegalovirus status with high specificity and sensitivity in both the original cohort and the validation cohort. A later analysis reported that several top co-occurrence clusters appeared linked to parvovirus B19, influenza, CMV and Epstein-Barr virus. A further reported finding was that TCR beta sequences accurately predicted the HLA-A and HLA-B alleles for most subjects in the first cohort. When HLA alleles, especially DR and DQ, strongly co-occurred, TCR associations were difficult to assign to individual alleles. Correlated functional status among segregating V segments might reflect linkage disequilibrium, but an unknown experimental factor could not be ruled out. In a later analysis, the rate of TCR association differed among HLA loci, with DRB1 alleles having the most associated TCRs and HLA-C alleles having the fewest. The earlier analysis of approximately 540 of the donors excluded around 17 rarely observed V segments, including chromosome 9 orphons, because counts were too low. In a later genetic analysis, fewer N-insertions in productive TCRs were reported among donors in an Asian-associated ancestry cluster than the approximately 670-donor mean. A few of the identified cytomegalovirus-associated TCR beta chains were confirmed in vitro to be specific for cytomegalovirus antigens. In the study, some 180 TCR beta chains were listed as associated with cytomegalovirus. Broadly in line with IMGT annotations, most TCR beta V segments showed up in productive rearrangements about 87% or about 30% of the time in an earlier analysis of around 600 of the donors. A cluster of highly shared sequence variants was judged likely to be a technical artifact of the sequencing pipeline.

The library was obtained by the immunoSEQ multiplex PCR assay. The multiplex PCR relied on a mix of 60 forward primers for TCR Vbeta segments and 13 reverse primers for TCR Jbeta segments. The CDR3 region of rearranged TCR beta genes was amplified from genomic DNA by a multiplex PCR assay. Amplified TCR beta libraries were sequenced as 87-base-pair reads on the Illumina HiSeq System. On the authors' methods: Across the 640 or so repertoires, a later analysis counted roughly 84 million unique TCR beta chains, approximately 10 million of which were shared by at least two donors. A nearest-neighbor algorithm error-corrected the raw reads and collapsed the reads into unique sequences, merging closely related sequences to remove PCR and sequencing errors. CDR3 sequences were aligned to IMGT reference sequences to assign V, D and J gene segments. For a sequence to be retained, a match of at least six nucleotides to both a V gene segment and a J gene segment was required. Rearrangements were classified as productive when the CDR3 lacked stop codons and remained in frame with V and J, and all other rearrangements were classified as non-productive. Following IMGT convention, CDR3 was defined as the stretch from the second conserved V-encoded cysteine up to the conserved J-encoded phenylalanine. Sequences without an unambiguous match to a single V gene segment were excluded from the earlier analysis of about 630 of the donors. In an earlier analysis of 450 to 750 of the donors, a V segment was called functional when productive rearrangements were above 56.7%, and segregating when the standard deviation between donors exceeded 5%. A statistical classification framework was built for diagnosing cytomegalovirus status from the catalog of TCR beta chain sequences. In a later analysis, V and J genes were assigned by comparing TCR nucleotide sequences against IMGT/GENE-DB human TR gene sequences. Using the TCRdist pipeline, a later analysis assigned CDR3 sequences along with most-parsimonious VDJ recombination scenarios. In a later analysis, each TCR beta chain was defined by its CDR3 amino acid sequence together with its V-gene family, and reads without a unique V-gene family were excluded. A later analysis removed several hundred highly shared, low-generation-probability nucleotide sequences to deal with suspected cross-contamination and a sequencing artifact. A later analysis calculated a clonal expansion index for each public chain from normalized within-repertoire ranks of inferred template counts. A later analysis computed generation probabilities with a VDJ recombination model fitted to out-of-frame rearrangements, and checked the results against IGoR. A later analysis scored TCR-TCR, TCR-HLA and TCR-CMV co-occurrence with hypergeometric tests, applying a repertoire-size bias correction to TCR pairs. In a later analysis, false discovery rates were estimated by permuting HLA or CMV assignments 20 times. A later analysis grouped co-occurring TCRs with DBSCAN, adding TCRdist sequence similarity when clustering within HLA-allele-positive subsets. For co-occurrence clustering, repertoires with fewer than 30,000 or more than 120,000 public chains were excluded, along with four or five repertoires with anomalous nucleotide sharing. Held by TCRdb, this immuneACCESS table contains in-frame sequences only and omits some clones. Under half of the omission traces to an unresolved V gene where checked; the cause of the rest is unknown. The V and J calls and clone size are taken from that table; D and trimming were inferred from the DNA. The sample yields roughly 120,000 clones; around four fifths were counted once. The top ten hold about 10% of the sample.

This clone has only a few counts. Its target antigen remains unknown. Nothing much larger sits one base from this clone, and base qualities are not available. The cohort comprised several hundred healthy bone marrow donors. All cohort members were sampled while nominally healthy, although unrecorded immune exposures were likely present. The donor was CMV seropositive and was included in the group of approximately 300 seropositive cohort members. Every donor gave a peripheral blood sample, and the peripheral blood mononuclear cells from that sample were used for TCR beta sequencing. Genomic DNA was extracted from the blood cell samples with the Qiagen DNeasy Blood Extraction Kit. The TCR comes from a male donor in good health and CMV-seropositive. The sequenced sample consisted of PBMCs.

The sequenced DNA: TGCGCCAGCAGCAGGGCGGGACCCGACACCGGGGAGCTGTTTTTT. This is translated as CASSRAGPDTGELFF. Recombination linked TRBV5-1 to TRBJ2-2, with TRBD2 tentatively as D gene (6 bases match). From the germline V gene, CDR1 is SGHRS and CDR2 is YFSETQ. V is cut by 4 bases and J by 3 bases, and the space between the germline ends is 13 bases. Measured from the cysteine to the phenylalanine, the CDR3 is 15 residues long. Only the CDR3 DNA stays, 45 bases, in frame from base 1.